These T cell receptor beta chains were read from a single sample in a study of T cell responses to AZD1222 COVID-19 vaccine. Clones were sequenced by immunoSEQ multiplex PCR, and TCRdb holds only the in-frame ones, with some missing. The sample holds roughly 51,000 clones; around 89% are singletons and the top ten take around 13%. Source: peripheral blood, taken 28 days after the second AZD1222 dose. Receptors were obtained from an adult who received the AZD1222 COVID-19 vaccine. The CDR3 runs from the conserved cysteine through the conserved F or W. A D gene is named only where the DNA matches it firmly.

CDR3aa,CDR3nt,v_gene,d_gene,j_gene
CASTLGGNAPYNEQFF,TGTGCCAGCACCCTCGGAGGGAACGCCCCCTACAATGAGCAGTTCTTC,TRBV9,-,TRBJ2-1
CASSQEVDSPETQYF,TGCGCCAGCAGCCAAGAGGTGGATAGCCCCGAGACCCAGTACTTC,TRBV4-3,-,TRBJ2-5
CASSLLAGANTGELFF,TGTGCCAGCTCACTGCTAGCGGGCGCTAACACCGGGGAGCTGTTTTTT,TRBV18,TRBD2,TRBJ2-2
CASSLEASGRSYNEQFF,TGTGCCAGCAGTTTAGAGGCTAGCGGGAGGTCTTACAATGAGCAGTTCTTC,TRBV27,TRBD2,TRBJ2-1
CASSRTSDGLHEQYF,TGTGCCAGCAGCCGAACCTCGGACGGTCTCCACGAGCAGTACTTC,TRBV7-6,-,TRBJ2-7
CASSHRQSNQPQHF,TGTGCCAGCAGCCATCGACAGTCCAATCAGCCCCAGCATTTT,TRBV3-1/TRBV3-2,-,TRBJ1-5
CASTLYNEQFF,TGTGCCAGCACCCTGTACAATGAGCAGTTCTTC,TRBV6-5,-,TRBJ2-1
CASSTPRTGEANYGYTF,TGTGCCAGCAGCACCCCTCGGACAGGGGAAGCTAACTATGGCTACACCTTC,TRBV13,TRBD1,TRBJ1-2
CASSLAMGTEAFF,TGTGCCAGCAGCTTGGCCATGGGGACTGAAGCTTTCTTT,TRBV7-2,-,TRBJ1-1
CASSPLTGRGLVPFF,TGTGCCAGCTCGCCACTAACTGGCAGGGGGCTGGTACCTTTCTTT,TRBV18,TRBD1,TRBJ1-1
CASSGSGQGRGYTF,TGTGCCAGCAGTGGATCGGGACAGGGGAGAGGCTACACCTTC,TRBV6-6,TRBD1,TRBJ1-2
CASGTGWSNQPQHF,TGTGCCAGTGGAACAGGGTGGAGCAATCAGCCCCAGCATTTT,TRBV19,-,TRBJ1-5